This T cell receptor beta chain is drawn from a study of shared clonotypes between healthy human individuals. Study-wide background: Per-donor plates numbered three CD4 naive, three CD4 memory, two CD8 naive and one CD8 memory.

HIV-negative, healthy adults without recent acute infections or vaccinations were the donors. This table comes from immunoSEQ multiplex PCR, and its TCRdb copy is limited to in-frame clones, with some not included. The sample holds approximately 2,000,000 clones, just under 95% seen once. Comments on this clone: Its antigen is as yet unknown.

The CDR3 sequence is 17 residues long. The germline V gene encodes CDR1 LNHDA and CDR2 SQIVND (reference sequence). Trimming took 5 bases from V and 7 from J; bases not matched to a gene: 16. Broader study findings: Donor scarcity curtailed the genetic and exposure-history diversity represented herein. Sharing across four donors was seen in 4% to 5.5% of naive CD4 clonotypes.

The chain couples TRBV19 to TRBJ2-2; 7 bases line up with TRBD2. This TCR was recovered from a man between 18 and 35 years old in good health. Some clones in this sample may be carry-over from other donors' samples. The sample consisted of naive CD4+ T cells from PBMCs. Stated subset: CD45RA+ positively selected. CDR3 residues: CASSRRVTAGVVGELFF. CDR3 nucleotide sequence: TGTGCCAGTAGTCGACGGGTCACCGCGGGAGTCGTCGGGGAGCTGTTTTTT.